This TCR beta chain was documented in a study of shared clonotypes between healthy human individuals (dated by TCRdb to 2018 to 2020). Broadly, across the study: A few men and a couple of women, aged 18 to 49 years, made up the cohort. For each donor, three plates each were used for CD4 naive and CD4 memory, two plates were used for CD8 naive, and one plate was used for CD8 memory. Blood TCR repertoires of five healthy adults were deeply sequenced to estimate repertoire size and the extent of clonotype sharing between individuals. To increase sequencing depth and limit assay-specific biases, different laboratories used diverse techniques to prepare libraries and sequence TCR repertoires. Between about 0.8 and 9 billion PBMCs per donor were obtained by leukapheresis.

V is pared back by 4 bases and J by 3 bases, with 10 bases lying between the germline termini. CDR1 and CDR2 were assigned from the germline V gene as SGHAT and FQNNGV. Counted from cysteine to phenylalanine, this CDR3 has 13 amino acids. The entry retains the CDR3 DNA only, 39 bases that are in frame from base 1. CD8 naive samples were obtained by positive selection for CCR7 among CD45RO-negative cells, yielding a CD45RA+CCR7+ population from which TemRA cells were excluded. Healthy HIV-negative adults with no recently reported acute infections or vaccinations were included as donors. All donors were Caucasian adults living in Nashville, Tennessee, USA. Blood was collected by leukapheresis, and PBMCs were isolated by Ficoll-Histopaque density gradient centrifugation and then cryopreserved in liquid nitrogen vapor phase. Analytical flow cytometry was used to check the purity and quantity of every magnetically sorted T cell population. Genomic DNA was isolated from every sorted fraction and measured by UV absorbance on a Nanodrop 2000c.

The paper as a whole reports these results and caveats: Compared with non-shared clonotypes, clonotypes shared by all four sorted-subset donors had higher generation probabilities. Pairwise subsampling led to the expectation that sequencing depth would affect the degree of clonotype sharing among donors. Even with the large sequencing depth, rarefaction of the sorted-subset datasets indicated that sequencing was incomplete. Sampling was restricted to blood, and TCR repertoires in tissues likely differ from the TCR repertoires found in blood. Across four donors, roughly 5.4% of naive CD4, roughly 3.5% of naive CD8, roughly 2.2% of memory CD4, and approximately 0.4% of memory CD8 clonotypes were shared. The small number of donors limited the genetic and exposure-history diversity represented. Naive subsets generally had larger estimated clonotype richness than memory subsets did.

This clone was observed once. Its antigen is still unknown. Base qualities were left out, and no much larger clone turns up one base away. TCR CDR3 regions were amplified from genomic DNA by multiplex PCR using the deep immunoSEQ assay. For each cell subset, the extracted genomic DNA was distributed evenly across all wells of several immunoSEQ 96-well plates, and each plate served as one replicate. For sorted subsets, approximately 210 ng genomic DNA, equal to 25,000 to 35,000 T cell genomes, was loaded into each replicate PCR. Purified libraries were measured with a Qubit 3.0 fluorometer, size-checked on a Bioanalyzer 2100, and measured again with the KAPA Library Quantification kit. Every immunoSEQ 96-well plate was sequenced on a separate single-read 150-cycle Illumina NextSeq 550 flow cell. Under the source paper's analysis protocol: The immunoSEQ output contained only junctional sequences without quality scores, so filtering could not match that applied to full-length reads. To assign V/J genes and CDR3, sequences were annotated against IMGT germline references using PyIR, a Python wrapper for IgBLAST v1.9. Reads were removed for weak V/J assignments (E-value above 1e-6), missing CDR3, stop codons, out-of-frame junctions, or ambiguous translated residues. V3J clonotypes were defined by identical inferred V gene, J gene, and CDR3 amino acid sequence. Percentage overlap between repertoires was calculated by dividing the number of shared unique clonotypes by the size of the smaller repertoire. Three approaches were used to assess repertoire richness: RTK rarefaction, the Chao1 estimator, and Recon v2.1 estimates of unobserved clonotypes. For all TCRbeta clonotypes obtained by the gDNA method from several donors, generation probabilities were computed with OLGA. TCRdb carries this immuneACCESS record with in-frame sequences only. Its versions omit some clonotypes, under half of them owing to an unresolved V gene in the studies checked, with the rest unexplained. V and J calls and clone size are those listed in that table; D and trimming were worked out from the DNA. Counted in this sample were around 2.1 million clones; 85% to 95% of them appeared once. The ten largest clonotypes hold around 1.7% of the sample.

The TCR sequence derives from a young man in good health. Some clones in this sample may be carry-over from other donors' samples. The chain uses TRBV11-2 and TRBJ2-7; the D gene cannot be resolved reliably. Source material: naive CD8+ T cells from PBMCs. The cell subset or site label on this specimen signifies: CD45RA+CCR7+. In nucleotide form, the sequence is TGTGCCAGCAGCTACCGGAACAGCTACGAGCAGTACTTC. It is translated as CASSYRNSYEQYF.